The clone carrying this T cell receptor beta chain was seen only once. These data originate in a study of T cell responses to AZD1222 COVID-19 vaccine. CDR1 SGHTA and CDR2 FQGNSA come from the germline V gene. This CDR3 has 15 amino acids. Trimming cost V 1 base and J 4 bases, with 13 bases left between them. Produced via immunoSEQ multiplex PCR; TCRdb's table is partial and in-frame only. This table has about 170,000 clones, roughly 92% appearing once. Sequenced here: peripheral blood, sampled on day 0 of AZD1222 vaccination. The receptor's source is an adult in good health. The rearrangement uses TRBV7-2 and TRBJ1-2; D remains ambiguous. CDR3 in amino acids: CASSLDGVGPYGYTF. Here the CDR3 DNA reads TGTGCCAGCAGCTTAGATGGTGTGGGCCCCTATGGCTACACCTTC.